This is a list of T cell receptor beta chains from one sample in a study of CD8+ T cells in alopecia areata. The protocol was immunoSEQ multiplex PCR, while the TCRdb copy is restricted to in-frame clones and leaves out a portion. The table records some 5,500 clones, approximately 60% of them present only once. The sample here was skin, taken at week 0. These receptors originate from a human donor with alopecia areata. Each CDR3 is given with its conserved first and last residue. The D gene is left open where the match is weak. Clone size is given for some rows only: seen once, a few or many times, or a class if the clone is expanded.

len	j_gene	abundance	v_gene	d_gene	CDR3aa	CDR3nt
15	TRBJ1-2	-	TRBV9	-	CASSVAGLSSYGYTF	TGTGCCAGCAGCGTGGCCGGGCTATCCAGCTATGGCTACACCTTC
13	TRBJ1-2	-	TRBV7-8	-	CASSLNINYGYTF	TGTGCCAGCAGCTTAAACATAAACTATGGCTACACCTTC
16	TRBJ2-5	few	TRBV7-2	TRBD1	CASSLGSGRGQETQYF	TGTGCCAGCAGCTTAGGTTCCGGCAGGGGGCAGGAGACCCAGTACTTC
16	TRBJ2-3	-	TRBV28	-	CASSYGTAAGTDTQYF	TGTGCCAGCAGTTACGGGACGGCGGCGGGTACAGATACGCAGTATTTT
12	TRBJ2-5	few	TRBV29-1	-	CSGKLATETQYF	TGCAGCGGGAAACTAGCTACAGAGACCCAGTACTTC
16	TRBJ2-1	-	TRBV10-3	TRBD2	CAISPLAGGSYNEQFF	TGTGCCATCAGTCCTCTAGCGGGGGGTTCCTACAATGAGCAGTTCTTC
19	TRBJ2-1	few	TRBV7-9	TRBD1	CASSYPPGEAAGGWNEQFF	TGTGCCAGCAGCTACCCCCCGGGTGAGGCGGCAGGGGGTTGGAATGAGCAGTTCTTC
16	TRBJ2-1	-	TRBV5-5	-	CASSPTGLGAYNEQFF	TGTGCCAGCAGCCCAACAGGCCTAGGAGCCTACAATGAGCAGTTCTTC
14	TRBJ2-7	-	TRBV2	-	CASSGVRRSYEQYF	TGTGCCAGCAGTGGGGTCAGGAGAAGCTACGAGCAGTACTTC
13	TRBJ2-3	-	TRBV2	-	CATRAGTTDTQYF	TGTGCCACCAGGGCGGGAACGACAGATACGCAGTATTTT